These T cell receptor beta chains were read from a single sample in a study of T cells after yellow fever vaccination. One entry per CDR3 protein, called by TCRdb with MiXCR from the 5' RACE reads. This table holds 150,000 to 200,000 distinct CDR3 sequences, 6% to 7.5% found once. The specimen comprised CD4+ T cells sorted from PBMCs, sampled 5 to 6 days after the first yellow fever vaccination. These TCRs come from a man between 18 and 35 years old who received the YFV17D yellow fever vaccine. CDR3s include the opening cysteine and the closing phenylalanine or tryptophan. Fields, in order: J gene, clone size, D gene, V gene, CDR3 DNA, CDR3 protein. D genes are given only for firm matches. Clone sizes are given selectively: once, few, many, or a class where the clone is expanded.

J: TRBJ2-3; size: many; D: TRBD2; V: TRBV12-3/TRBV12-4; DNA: TGTGCCAGCAGTTTAGAACTAGCGGGGGGAGATACGCAGTATTTT; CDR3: CASSLELAGGDTQYF
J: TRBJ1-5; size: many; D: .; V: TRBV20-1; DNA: TGCAGTCTTCATCAGCCCCAGCATTTT; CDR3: CSLHQPQHF
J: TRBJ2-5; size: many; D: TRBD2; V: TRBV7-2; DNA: TGTGCCAGCAGCTCCACTAGCGGGGTAGAGACCCAGTACTTC; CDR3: CASSSTSGVETQYF
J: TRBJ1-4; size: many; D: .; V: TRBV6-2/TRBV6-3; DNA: TGTGCCAGCAGTCCTGGGGATGAAAAACTGTTTTTT; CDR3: CASSPGDEKLFF
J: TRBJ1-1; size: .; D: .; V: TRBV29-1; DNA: TGCAGCGTTCGGGACCTCGAGCGGAACACTGAAGCTTTCTTT; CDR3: CSVRDLERNTEAFF
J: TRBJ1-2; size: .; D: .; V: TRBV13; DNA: TGTGCCAGCAGCTTAGTGGGGGCCTTTACGGGGGGCTACACCTTC; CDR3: CASSLVGAFTGGYTF
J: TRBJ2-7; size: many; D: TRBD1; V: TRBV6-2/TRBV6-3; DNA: TGTGCCAGCAGTTACCGAGACAGGGTGGGGCGCGAGCAGTACTTC; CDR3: CASSYRDRVGREQYF
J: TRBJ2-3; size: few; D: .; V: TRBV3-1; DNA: TGTGCCAGCAGCCCTGGGATCAGCGTTGGATCAGATACGCAGTATTTT; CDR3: CASSPGISVGSDTQYF
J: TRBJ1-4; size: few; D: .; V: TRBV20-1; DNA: TGCAGTGCTAGAGATTCAGGGTCGAGTGAAAAACTGTTTTTT; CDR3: CSARDSGSSEKLFF
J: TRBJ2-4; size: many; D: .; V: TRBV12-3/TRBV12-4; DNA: TGTGCCAGCGGGGGGATGGACATTCAGTACTTC; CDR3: CASGGMDIQYF
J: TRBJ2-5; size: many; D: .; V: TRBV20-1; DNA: TGCAGTGCTAGTGGGGGGAAAGAGACCCAGTACTTC; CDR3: CSASGGKETQYF
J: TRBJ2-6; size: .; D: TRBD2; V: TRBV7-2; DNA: TGTGCCAGCACCCCCCCCGGACTAGCCTCTGGGGCCAACGTCCTGACTTTC; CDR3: CASTPPGLASGANVLTF
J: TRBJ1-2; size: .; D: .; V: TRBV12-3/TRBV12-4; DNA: TGTGCCAGCAGTTTCATAGTGGGTTATGGCTACACCTTC; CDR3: CASSFIVGYGYTF
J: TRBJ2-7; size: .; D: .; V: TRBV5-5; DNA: TGTGCCATCAGCTTTCTGGGTACCTCCTACGAGCAGTACTTC; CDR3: CAISFLGTSYEQYF
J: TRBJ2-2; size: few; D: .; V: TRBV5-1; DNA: TGCGCCAGCAGCTGGGGGGATAACACCGGGGAGCTGTTTTTT; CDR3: CASSWGDNTGELFF
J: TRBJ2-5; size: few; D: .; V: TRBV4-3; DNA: TGCGCCAGCAGCCCTGAAATCGGAGAGACCCAGTACTTC; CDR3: CASSPEIGETQYF
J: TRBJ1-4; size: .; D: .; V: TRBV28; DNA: TGTGCCAGCAGTTTTTACGGGGGGCAGGAAAAACTGTTTTTT; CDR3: CASSFYGGQEKLFF
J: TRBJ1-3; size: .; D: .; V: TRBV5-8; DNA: TGTGCCAGCAGCATGGGTGGCAGACAAAACTCTGGAAACACCATATATTTT; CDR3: CASSMGGRQNSGNTIYF
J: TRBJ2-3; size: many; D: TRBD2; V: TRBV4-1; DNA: TGCGCCAGCAGCCTCCTGACTAGCGGGGGGGCGTTTGGCACAGATACGCAGTATTTT; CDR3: CASSLLTSGGAFGTDTQYF
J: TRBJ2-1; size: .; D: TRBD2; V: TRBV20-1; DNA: TGCAGTGCTATAGGACCGGGACTAGGGACTGAGCAGTTCTTC; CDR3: CSAIGPGLGTEQFF
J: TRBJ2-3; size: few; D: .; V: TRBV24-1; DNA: TGTGCCACCCGCGGTACGGGGGATACGCAGTATTTT; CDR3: CATRGTGDTQYF
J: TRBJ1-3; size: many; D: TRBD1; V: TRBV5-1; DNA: TGCGCCAGCAGCTCACAGGGGCCGAGCTCTGGAAACACCATATATTTT; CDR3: CASSSQGPSSGNTIYF
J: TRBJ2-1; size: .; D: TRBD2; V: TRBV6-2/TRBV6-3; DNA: TGTGCCAGCGATTCCCAGCGGGGGGTCAATGAGCAGTTCTTC; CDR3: CASDSQRGVNEQFF
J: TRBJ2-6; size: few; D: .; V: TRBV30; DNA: TGTGCCTGGAGTCAGGGCTCTACCGGGGCCAACGTCCTGACTTTC; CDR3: CAWSQGSTGANVLTF
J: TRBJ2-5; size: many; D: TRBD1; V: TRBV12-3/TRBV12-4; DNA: TGTGCCAGCAGCCCTGGGACAGGGGCGGGAGAGACCCAGTACTTC; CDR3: CASSPGTGAGETQYF
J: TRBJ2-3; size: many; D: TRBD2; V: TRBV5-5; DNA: TGTGCCAGCAGACCCCTAGCGGGGGGGGCAGATACGCAGTATTTT; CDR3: CASRPLAGGADTQYF
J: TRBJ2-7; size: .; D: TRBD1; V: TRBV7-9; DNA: TGTGCCAGCGGCTTGGGACAGGGGGCCTACGAGCAGTACTTC; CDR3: CASGLGQGAYEQYF
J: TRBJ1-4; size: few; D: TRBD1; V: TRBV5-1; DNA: TGCGCCAGCAGCTCGGGACAGCCCTCGGAAAAACTGTTTTTT; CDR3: CASSSGQPSEKLFF
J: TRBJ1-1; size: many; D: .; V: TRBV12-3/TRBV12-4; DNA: TGTGCCAGCAGTTTAGGGGGGCGGGACACTGAAGCTTTCTTT; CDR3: CASSLGGRDTEAFF
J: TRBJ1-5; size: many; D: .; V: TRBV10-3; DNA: TGTGCCATCAGTGAGCAGGCGGGACGGGTAAATCAGCCCCAGCATTTT; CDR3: CAISEQAGRVNQPQHF
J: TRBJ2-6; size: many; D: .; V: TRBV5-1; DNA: TGCGCCAGCAGCATCCAAAGAGCTGGGGCCAACGTCCTGACTTTC; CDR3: CASSIQRAGANVLTF
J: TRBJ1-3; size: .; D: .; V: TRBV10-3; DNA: TGTGCCATCGCCCTGGGGGCCCACTCTGGAAACACCATATATTTT; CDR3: CAIALGAHSGNTIYF
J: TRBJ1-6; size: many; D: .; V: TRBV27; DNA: TGTGCCAGCAGTTGGGTTAATTCACCCCTCCACTTT; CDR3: CASSWVNSPLHF
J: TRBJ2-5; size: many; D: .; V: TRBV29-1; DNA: TGCAGCGTGGAAAAAGCGGAGGGAGGAGAGACCCAGTACTTC; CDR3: CSVEKAEGGETQYF
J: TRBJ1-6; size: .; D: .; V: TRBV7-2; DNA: TGTGCCAGCAGCTTATTCAGGGCAGGGAATTCACCCCTCCACTTT; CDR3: CASSLFRAGNSPLHF
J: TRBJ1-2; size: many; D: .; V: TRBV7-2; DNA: TGTGCCAGCAGCCCCTACCGCCAGAATGGAGGCTACACCTTC; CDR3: CASSPYRQNGGYTF
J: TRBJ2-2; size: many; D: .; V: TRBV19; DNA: TGTGCCAGTAGCCGAACTTCTAGGGGATCCGGGGAGCTGTTTTTT; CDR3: CASSRTSRGSGELFF
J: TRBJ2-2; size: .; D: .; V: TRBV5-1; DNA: TGCGCCAGCAGCTTGTACGGCGGGGAGCTGTTTTTT; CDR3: CASSLYGGELFF
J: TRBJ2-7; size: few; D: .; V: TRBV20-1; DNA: TGCAGTGCTAGAAGACCCCTATTCTCTGGCAGTGCCTACGAGCAGTACTTC; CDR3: CSARRPLFSGSAYEQYF
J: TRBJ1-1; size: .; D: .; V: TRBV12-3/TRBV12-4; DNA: TGTGCCAGCAGTTTTAGGGCAGCAGACACTGAAGCTTTCTTT; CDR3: CASSFRAADTEAFF
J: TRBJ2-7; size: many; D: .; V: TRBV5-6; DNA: TGTGCCAGCAGCTACCGGGCCGAGGGGCCCCCCTACGAGCAGTACTTC; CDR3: CASSYRAEGPPYEQYF
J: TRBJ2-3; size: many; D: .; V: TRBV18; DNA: TGTGCCAGCTCACCAATCGGACGGGCAGACACAGATACGCAGTATTTT; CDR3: CASSPIGRADTDTQYF
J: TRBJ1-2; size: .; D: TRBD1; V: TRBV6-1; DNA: TGTGCCAGCAGTCCCAGGGGGCCGGGGGGCTCTTACTATGGCTACACCTTC; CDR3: CASSPRGPGGSYYGYTF
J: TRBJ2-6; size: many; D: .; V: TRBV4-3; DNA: TGCGCCAGCAGCCAACAAAGGGGATCTGGGGCCAACGTCCTGACTTTC; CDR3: CASSQQRGSGANVLTF
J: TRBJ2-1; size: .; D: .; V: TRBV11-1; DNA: TGTACCAGCAGCTATAACAATGAGCAGTTCTTC; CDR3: CTSSYNNEQFF
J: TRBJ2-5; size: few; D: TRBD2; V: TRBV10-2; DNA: TGCGCCAGCAGTACCGGGACTAGCGGGGGAGGAGAGACCCAGTACTTC; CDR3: CASSTGTSGGGETQYF
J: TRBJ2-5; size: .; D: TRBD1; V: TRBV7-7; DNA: TGTGCTAGCAGCTTAGCAGGACAGGGGGCCGGAGAGACCCAGTACTTC; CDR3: CASSLAGQGAGETQYF
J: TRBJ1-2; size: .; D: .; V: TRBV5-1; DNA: TGCGCCAGCAGTTCGGATTGGGGTATGGGCGGCTACACCTTC; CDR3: CASSSDWGMGGYTF
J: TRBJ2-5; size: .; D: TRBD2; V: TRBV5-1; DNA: TGCGCCAGCAGCTCCGGACTAGCGGGGGGGCCGGGCGAGACCCAGTACTTC; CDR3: CASSSGLAGGPGETQYF
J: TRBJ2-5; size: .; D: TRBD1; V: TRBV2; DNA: TGTGCCAGCAGTTTTCGGACAGGAATAGGGGGAGAGACCCAGTACTTC; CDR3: CASSFRTGIGGETQYF
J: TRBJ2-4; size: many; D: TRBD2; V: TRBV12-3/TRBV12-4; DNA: TGTGCCAGCAGTTTCGATAGGGAGGGCATTCAGTACTTC; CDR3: CASSFDREGIQYF